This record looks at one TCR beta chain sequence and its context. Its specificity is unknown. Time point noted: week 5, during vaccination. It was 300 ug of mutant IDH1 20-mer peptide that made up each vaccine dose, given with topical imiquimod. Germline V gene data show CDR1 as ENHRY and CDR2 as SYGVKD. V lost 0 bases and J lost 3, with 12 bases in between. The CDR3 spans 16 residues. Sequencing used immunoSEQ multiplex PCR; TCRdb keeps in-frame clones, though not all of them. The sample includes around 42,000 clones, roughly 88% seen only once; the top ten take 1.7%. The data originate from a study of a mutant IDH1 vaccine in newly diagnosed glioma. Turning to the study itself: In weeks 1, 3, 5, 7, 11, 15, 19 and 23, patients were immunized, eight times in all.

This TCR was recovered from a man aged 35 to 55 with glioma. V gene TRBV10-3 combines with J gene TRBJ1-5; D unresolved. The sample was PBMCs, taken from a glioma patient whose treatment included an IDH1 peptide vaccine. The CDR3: CAISESRGSYNQPQHF. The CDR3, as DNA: TGTGCCATCAGTGAGTCCCGGGGTTCTTACAATCAGCCCCAGCATTTT.